This T cell receptor (beta chain) was sequenced for a study of blood T cells in healthy people across ages. Alongside a J-beta primer mix, a sample-barcoded 5' primer served in a second PCR lasting about 7 to 11 cycles. TCRdb reprocessed the 5' RACE reads with MiXCR, giving one entry per CDR3 protein. The sample carries about 640,000 distinct CDR3 sequences, under 70% recorded once. The CDR3 length is 13 residues. In germline, CDR1 is DFQATT, CDR2 SNEGSKA (reference sequence). The clonotype originates from a man between 60 and 70 years old in good health. The chain recombines TRBV20-1 with TRBJ2-7; D might be TRBD2 (6 bases). The end of the DNA fits TRBJ2-5 better, so the J call may be wrong. Sequencing was performed on blood. The CDR3 is CSAKGGGLETQYF. The CDR3 nucleotides are TGCAGTGCTAAAGGTGGGGGGTTAGAGACCCAGTACTTC.